Reported below is one T cell receptor beta chain. The record originates from a study of monozygotic twins with inflammatory bowel disease. TCRdb reprocessed the 5' RACE reads and keeps a single row for each CDR3 protein, giving no DNA. The sample shows over 110,000 distinct CDR3 sequences, and 2.4% sits with its ten largest clones. Germline-derived CDR1 and CDR2 are SGDLS and YYNGEE. The CDR3 length is 11 residues. Sequencing was done on a sample of blood. The TCR was taken from a human donor with ulcerative colitis or Crohn's disease, or a healthy co-twin of an affected twin (not recorded which). V is TRBV9 and J is TRBJ2-7. The CDR3: CASSATGEQYF.